Below are 25 T cell receptor beta chains sequenced from a single sample in a study of blood T cell repertoires in COVID-19. Profiling relied on immunoSEQ multiplex PCR, and the TCRdb table lists in-frame clones only, not all of them. The repertoire has about 120,000 clones, 84% of them found once; the top ten carry approximately 3.9%. Material: PBMCs or T cells enriched from blood (not recorded which). The receptors originated from a woman in her thirties who had recovered from COVID-19.

The rearrangement joins TRBV28 to TRBJ2-7; D might be TRBD2 (6 bases). The V gene lost 5 bases and the J gene lost 3 bases, with 17 bases spanning the gap. The germline V gene has CDR1 MDHEN and CDR2 SYDVKM. The CDR3 is made up of 15 amino acids. CDR3 protein: CASSNYGTSDYEQYF. The CDR3 region has the DNA TGTGCCAGCAGTAATTACGGGACTTCTGACTACGAGCAGTACTTC.

The chain couples TRBV4-1 to TRBJ1-2; 11 bases align to TRBD1. With V trimmed by 2 bases and J by 1 base, 3 bases remained unmatched. The length of the CDR3 is 16 residues. In germline, CDR1 is MGHRA, CDR2 YSYEKL. The CDR3 loop is CASSQRDRGGNYGYTF. The CDR3 DNA follows: TGCGCCAGCAGCCAACGGGACAGGGGGGGTAACTATGGCTACACCTTC.

This chain links TRBV28 with TRBJ2-2, with a weak D call TRBD1 (6 bases). The CDR3 is made up of 14 amino acids. V dropped 2 bases and J dropped 3 bases, with 7 bases sitting between them. The germline V gene has CDR1 MDHEN and CDR2 SYDVKM. Written as DNA, the CDR3 is TGTGCCAGCAGTTTACAGGGGTACACCGGGGAGCTGTTTTTT. This encodes CASSLQGYTGELFF.

V usage is TRBV5-1 and J usage is TRBJ2-5; D is possibly TRBD2 (5 bases). V gave up 1 base and J gave up 4 bases, with 17 bases separating them. The CDR3 totals 16 residues. CDR1 is SGHRS and CDR2 is YFSETQ in the germline V gene. The CDR3 DNA sequence: TGCGCCAGCAGCTTGTTAGGGAGTCGACTGGGAGAGACCCAGTACTTC. This codes for CASSLLGSRLGETQYF.

A single count supports this clone. The chain carries TRBV28 and TRBJ1-1, with D maybe TRBD1 (6 bases). CDR1 is MDHEN, CDR2 SYDVKM, per germline. The V and J ends lost 6 bases and 2 bases respectively, with 19 bases between them. CDR3 length: 16 residues. This chain's CDR3 is CASRYEAGQTNTEAFF. The CDR3 DNA sequence: TGTGCCAGCAGGTACGAAGCCGGACAGACTAACACTGAAGCTTTCTTT. The full variable domain, its missing parts supplied by reference TRBV28 and TRBJ1-1, is DVKVTQSSRYLVKRTGEKVFLECVQDMDHENMFWYRQDPGLGLRLIYFSYDVKMKEKGDIPEGYSVSREKKERFSLILESASTNQTSMYLCASRYEAGQTNTEAFFGQGTRLTVV.

This chain connects TRBV4-2 to TRBJ2-5; 7 bases fit TRBD2. CDR1 is LGHNA and CDR2 is YNFKEQ in the germline V gene. The CDR3 covers 14 residues. The V and J ends lost 1 base and 5 bases, in that order; junction bases with no gene match: 4. CDR3 amino acids: CASSQGWREETQYF. CDR3 sequence (DNA): TGTGCCAGCAGCCAAGGTTGGCGGGAGGAGACCCAGTACTTC.

The gene calls are TRBV19 and TRBJ1-4; 8 bases are shared with TRBD1. The length of the CDR3 is 14 residues. The V and J ends lost 5 bases and 7 bases, in that order; junction bases with no gene match: 6. Germline V gene lookup returns CDR1 LNHDA and CDR2 SQIVND (reference sequence). CDR3 sequence (DNA): TGTGCCAGTAGTCCTGGACAGGGATCTGAAAAACTGTTTTTT. Protein sequence: CASSPGQGSEKLFF.

This rearrangement joins TRBV9 to TRBJ2-4; D is possibly TRBD2 (5 bases). Deletions cut 0 bases from V and 5 bases from J, with 15 bases between. Germline V gene data show CDR1 as SGDLS and CDR2 as YYNGEE. CDR3 length: 16 residues. The CDR3 coding sequence is TGTGCCAGCAGCGTAGCTACGCGAGAGGGCCAAAACATTCAGTACTTC. Translated, it gives CASSVATREGQNIQYF.

The gene calls are TRBV7-2 and TRBJ1-4, with D possibly TRBD1 on 6 matching bases. V dropped 5 bases and J dropped 4 bases, with 14 bases sitting between them. The CDR3 has 15 amino acids. CDR1 SGHTA and CDR2 FQGNSA come from the germline V gene. The CDR3 nucleotides read TGTGCCAGCAGCCCTACAGGGATCGTTAATGAAAAACTGTTTTTT. Translation gives CASSPTGIVNEKLFF.

The chain couples TRBV18 to TRBJ1-1; 8 nucleotides align to TRBD1. V was clipped by 3 bases and J by 1 base; unmatched bases: 4. The CDR3 runs to 15 residues. Germline CDR1 reads KGHSH; CDR2 reads LQKENI. The CDR3 coding sequence is TGTGCCAGCTCACCGCCGACAGGGGCGAACACTGAAGCTTTCTTT. Amino acids: CASSPPTGANTEAFF.

The J gene is TRBJ1-5, the V gene TRBV4-1; D is possibly TRBD1 (6 bases). Trimming took 5 bases from V and 6 from J, leaving 11 bases between them. This CDR3 has 13 residues. Germline V gene data show CDR1 as MGHRA and CDR2 as YSYEKL. CDR3 in amino acids: CASSNRVLQPQHF. For the CDR3, the DNA is TGCGCCAGCAGCAACAGGGTCCTTCAGCCCCAGCATTTT.

The rearrangement uses TRBV6-1 and TRBJ1-5; D is perhaps TRBD1 (5 bases). Germline loops: CDR1 MNHNS, CDR2 SASEGT. The CDR3 is made up of 16 amino acids. Trimming took off 3 bases at V and 1 base at J, with 13 bases between the two ends. The CDR3 protein is CASSEGRGFSNQPQHF. The CDR3 DNA reads TGTGCCAGCAGTGAGGGTCGGGGGTTCAGCAATCAGCCCCAGCATTTT.

This chain links TRBV19 with TRBJ1-6; the D gene is possibly TRBD1 (5 bases). The CDR3 is 11 amino acids. The V and J ends lost 10 bases and 7 bases respectively, with 8 bases between them. Looked up from germline, CDR1 is LNHDA and CDR2 is SQIVND (reference sequence). CDR3 in amino acids: CATRQNSPLHF. The DNA for the CDR3 is TGTGCCACGAGACAGAATTCACCCCTCCACTTT. Full variable domain (missing parts from reference TRBV19 and TRBJ1-6): DGGITQSPKYLFRKEGQNVTLSCEQNLNHDAMYWYRQDPGQGLRLIYYSQIVNDFQKGDIAEGYSVSREKKESFPLTVTSAQKNPTAFYLCATRQNSPLHFGNGTRLTVT.

The rearrangement uses TRBV5-1 and TRBJ1-6; D is unclear. Germline V gene sequence: CDR1 SGHRS, CDR2 YFSETQ. This CDR3 is 15 amino acids long. Trimming took off 0 bases at V and 2 bases at J, with 6 bases between the two ends. The CDR3 DNA reads as TGCGCCAGCAGCTTGGGGGCCCCCTATAATTCACCCCTCCACTTT. Protein sequence: CASSLGAPYNSPLHF.

The chain joins TRBV27 to TRBJ2-7, with TRBD1 matching over 7 bases. CDR1 is MNHEY, CDR2 SMNVEV, per germline (reference sequence). This CDR3 has 15 residues. J was trimmed by 0 bases and V by 6 bases; bases with no gene match: 8. The CDR3 DNA follows: TGTGCCAGCAGGCCGAGCGGACAGGCCTCCTACGAGCAGTACTTC. It encodes CASRPSGQASYEQYF.

The chain recombines TRBV7-9 with TRBJ2-1; 13 bases fit TRBD2. With V trimmed by 4 bases and J by 8 bases, 8 bases remained unmatched. Germline lookup yields CDR1 SEHNR and CDR2 FQNEAQ (reference sequence). This CDR3 is built from 16 residues. CDR3: CASSSLLAGGPDEQFF. The CDR3 DNA follows: TGTGCCAGCAGCTCCTTACTAGCGGGAGGGCCAGATGAGCAGTTCTTC.

The CDR3 coding sequence is TGTGCCAGCAGTGAGGGCCTAGGGCTTAATGAAAAACTGTTTTTT. It is translated as CASSEGLGLNEKLFF. J is TRBJ1-4 and V is TRBV28; D call uncertain. Between the trimmed V and J ends, which lost 5 bases and 4 bases, there was a span of 14 bases. The CDR3 spans 15 residues. CDR1 is MDHEN and CDR2 is SYDVKM in the germline V gene.

The chain joins TRBV28 to TRBJ1-2; 7 positions match TRBD1. Germline V CDR1 and CDR2: MDHEN, SYDVKM. Trimming at V came to 3 bases and at J to 2 bases, leaving 6 bases not matched to a gene. This CDR3 has 15 amino acids. The CDR3 sequence is CASSFPTGLNYGYTF. Here the CDR3 DNA reads TGTGCCAGCAGTTTCCCGACAGGGCTAAACTATGGCTACACCTTC.

The chain uses TRBV7-8 and TRBJ1-4; 9 positions match TRBD1. The CDR3 consists of 16 residues. After removal of 1 base from V and 8 bases from J, the junction contained 8 bases not matched to a gene. CDR1 and CDR2 from the germline V gene are SGHVS and FQNEAQ. CDR3 loop: CASSLVGTGITEKLFF. The CDR3 nucleotides read TGTGCCAGCAGCTTAGTGGGGACAGGGATTACGGAAAAACTGTTTTTT.

The chain links TRBV30 to TRBJ2-1, with TRBD2 matching over 9 bases. The CDR3 has 12 residues. CDR1 GTSNPN and CDR2 SVGIG come from the germline V gene (reference sequence). The junction had 3 bases not matched to a gene; V was cut back by 2 bases and J by 10 bases. The CDR3, as DNA: TGTGCCTGGAGTCCCGGGACTAGCGAGCAGTTCTTC. Translated, it gives CAWSPGTSEQFF.

The rearrangement joins TRBV28 to TRBJ2-1; no definite D call. The germline CDR1 and CDR2 sequences are MDHEN and SYDVKM. Trimming pared 8 bases from V and 0 bases from J, leaving 17 bases between. CDR3 length: 16 residues. The CDR3 spells CASSTEAQSSYNEQFF. The CDR3 DNA reads TGTGCCAGCTCCACCGAAGCGCAAAGCTCCTACAATGAGCAGTTCTTC.

This sequence joins TRBV7-3 and TRBJ2-2; a possible D gene is TRBD2 (5 bases). Germline V gene lookup returns CDR1 SGHTA and CDR2 FQGTGA. Trimming removed 5 bases from V and 3 bases from J, with 7 bases in between. CDR3 size: 13 residues. The CDR3 nucleotides read TGTGCCAGCAGCCCGGGGTACACCGGGGAGCTGTTTTTT. It translates to CASSPGYTGELFF.

V is TRBV11-2 and J is TRBJ2-7; possible D gene TRBD2, 5 bases. The V end was cut by 1 base, the J end by 4 bases, with 8 bases between. This CDR3 spans 13 amino acids. Germline CDR1 and CDR2: SGHAT and FQNNGV. CDR3 loop: CASSLVRGYEQYF. The CDR3 DNA reads as TGTGCCAGCAGCTTAGTCCGGGGATACGAGCAGTACTTC.

The chain joins TRBV19 to TRBJ2-3; no reliable D call. Germline V lookup: CDR1 LNHDA, CDR2 SQIVND (reference sequence). The CDR3 contains 13 residues. V dropped 3 bases and J dropped 1 base, with 5 bases sitting between them. The CDR3 region is CASSMAGTDTQYF. CDR3 nucleotides: TGTGCCAGTAGTATGGCAGGCACAGATACGCAGTATTTT. Together with reference TRBV19 and TRBJ2-3, the CDR3 gives the full variable domain: DGGITQSPKYLFRKEGQNVTLSCEQNLNHDAMYWYRQDPGQGLRLIYYSQIVNDFQKGDIAEGYSVSREKKESFPLTVTSAQKNPTAFYLCASSMAGTDTQYFGPGTRLTVL.

This chain links TRBV30 with TRBJ2-5, with unresolved D. In germline, CDR1 is GTSNPN, CDR2 SVGIG (reference sequence). Between the trimmed V and J ends, which lost 0 bases and 0 bases, there was a span of 5 bases. This CDR3 comprises 13 residues. The CDR3 nucleotides read TGTGCCTGGAGTGTACGGTACCAAGAGACCCAGTACTTC. Its translation: CAWSVRYQETQYF.